One sample yielded the 15 T cell receptor beta chains listed below, sequenced in a study of blood T cell repertoires in COVID-19 (TCRdb year 2020). Library preparation employed the immunoSEQ multiplex PCR assay. TCRdb re-hosts the immuneACCESS table, in-frame sequences only. Its copies lack some clones; in the studies checked, an unresolved V gene accounts for under half of them, and the cause for the rest is not known. The sample table lists 130,000 or so clones, approximately 88% of them with a count of one. The ten largest clones add up to under 13% of the sample. Sequences were obtained from peripheral blood. All receptors come from a man aged 50-59 years with acute or convalescent COVID-19.

This clone appeared a single time. This chain connects TRBV9 to TRBJ2-7, with a tentative D call TRBD1 (6 bases). CDR1 and CDR2 from the germline V gene are SGDLS and YYNGEE. The CDR3 length is 14 residues. Trimming removed 3 bases at V and 5 bases at J, with 15 bases between. The CDR3: CASSDGRGSHEQYF. The CDR3 nucleotides read TGTGCCAGCAGCGATGGCAGGGGATCCCACGAGCAGTACTTC.

J is TRBJ2-7 and V is TRBV18; D gene uncertain. Germline CDR1 reads KGHSH; CDR2 reads LQKENI. This CDR3 region has 16 residues. Trimming pared 1 base from V and 0 bases from J, leaving 13 bases between. The CDR3 loop is CASSPRSLGSSYEQYF. For the CDR3, the DNA is TGTGCCAGCTCACCACGGAGCCTCGGCAGCTCCTACGAGCAGTACTTC. The whole variable domain, remainder taken from reference TRBV18 and TRBJ2-7, is NAGVMQNPRHLVRRRGQEARLRCSPMKGHSHVYWYRQLPEEGLKFMVYLQKENIIDESGMPKERFSAEFPKEGPSILRIQQVVRGDSAAYFCASSPRSLGSSYEQYFGPGTRLTVT.

The chain employs TRBV11-2 and TRBJ2-7; 7 nucleotides align to TRBD1. The CDR3 extends over 17 amino acids. Germline CDR1 is SGHAT and CDR2 is FQNNGV. V dropped 6 bases and J dropped 4; count of bases not matched to a gene: 18. This chain's CDR3 is CASSLLQGSQSLYEQYF. CDR3 in DNA: TGTGCCAGCAGTCTCCTACAGGGGTCACAATCCCTATACGAGCAGTACTTC.

In its sample, this clone was seen a few times. The V call is TRBV10-3, the J call TRBJ2-1; 13 positions match TRBD2. The CDR3 has 14 amino acids. With V trimmed by 9 bases and J by 5 bases, 4 bases remained unmatched. Germline V gene data show CDR1 as ENHRY and CDR2 as SYGVKD. The CDR3 spells CAITGTSGNNEQFF. CDR3 DNA: TGTGCCATAACCGGGACTAGCGGGAACAATGAGCAGTTCTTC.

This clone was observed a few times. The CDR3 nucleotides read TGCGCCAGCAAGTTACAGGGGGCCAATAGTGAAGCTTTCTTT. Protein product: CASKLQGANSEAFF. The gene calls are TRBV5-1 and TRBJ1-1; 9 bases map to TRBD1. The CDR3 runs 14 residues. Per germline, CDR1 SGHRS and CDR2 YFSETQ. V lost 6 bases, J lost 7 bases, and 10 bases stayed unmatched.

This clone was seen just once. The chain joins TRBV9 to TRBJ1-6; 8 positions match TRBD1. V dropped 7 bases and J dropped 7; count of bases not matched to a gene: 7. CDR1 SGDLS and CDR2 YYNGEE come from the germline V gene. The length of the CDR3 is 14 residues. This CDR3 is CASGKTGENSPLHF. The DNA of the CDR3 is TGTGCCAGCGGAAAGACAGGGGAAAATTCACCCCTCCACTTT. The whole variable domain, filled in from reference TRBV9 and TRBJ1-6, reads DSGVTQTPKHLITATGQRVTLRCSPRSGDLSVYWYQQSLDQGLQFLIQYYNGEERAKGNILERFSAQQFPDLHSELNLSSLELGDSALYFCASGKTGENSPLHFGNGTRLTVT.

The chain carries TRBV5-1 and TRBJ1-1; the D gene is possibly TRBD1 (6 bases). Trimming took off 1 base at V and 3 bases at J, with 13 bases between the two ends. Germline CDR1 is SGHRS and CDR2 is YFSETQ. This CDR3 has 15 amino acids. The chain's CDR3 is CASSLFGGRDTEAFF. Written as DNA, the CDR3 is TGCGCCAGCAGCTTGTTCGGGGGGCGAGACACTGAAGCTTTCTTT. The full variable domain, in which reference TRBV5-1 and TRBJ1-1 provide the parts outside the CDR3, is KAGVTQTPRYLIKTRGQQVTLSCSPISGHRSVSWYQQTPGQGLQFLFEYFSETQRNKGNFPGRFSGRQFSNSRSEMNVSTLELGDSALYLCASSLFGGRDTEAFFGQGTRLTVV.

The V gene is TRBV2, the J gene TRBJ1-1; no clear D gene. Germline V gene sequence: CDR1 SNHLY, CDR2 FYNNEI. The V and J ends lost 4 bases and 1 base respectively, with 10 bases between them. This CDR3 is built from 14 residues. The CDR3: CASSVYHGNTEAFF. The CDR3 DNA reads as TGTGCCAGCAGTGTCTATCACGGGAACACTGAAGCTTTCTTT.

J is TRBJ1-6 and V is TRBV6-4; D is unresolved. This CDR3 has 13 amino acids. Trimming removed 5 bases at V and 13 bases at J, with 15 bases between. Germline CDR1 is MRHNA and CDR2 is SNTAGT. In DNA form, the CDR3 reads TGTGCCAGCAGTTTCACGGAGAGGGCGCCCCTCCACTTT. Amino acid sequence: CASSFTERAPLHF.

The rearrangement uses TRBV28 and TRBJ2-6; tentatively, D is TRBD2 (7 bases). The CDR3 runs 17 residues. Germline lookup yields CDR1 MDHEN and CDR2 SYDVKM. Trimming took off 3 bases at V and 4 bases at J, with 16 bases between the two ends. The CDR3 bases are TGTGCCAGCAGTTTCTACAGGGAGGGTACCGGGGCCAACGTCCTGACTTTC. It translates to CASSFYREGTGANVLTF.

The rearrangement links TRBV28 to TRBJ2-1; 10 nucleotides align to TRBD2. Trimming took 6 bases from V and 5 from J; bases not matched to a gene: 10. The CDR3 spans 16 residues. Germline values: CDR1 MDHEN, CDR2 SYDVKM. The CDR3 region has the DNA TGTGCCAGCAGCCTGGAGTCCGGACTAGCGGACAATGAGCAGTTCTTC. It specifies CASSLESGLADNEQFF.

The chain joins TRBV11-2 to TRBJ1-1, with a weak D call TRBD1 (5 bases). The germline V gene has CDR1 SGHAT and CDR2 FQNNGV. The CDR3 loop spans 13 amino acids. The V gene lost 3 bases and the J gene lost 3 bases, with 8 bases spanning the gap. CDR3 loop: CASSLGGDTEAFF. The CDR3 DNA reads TGTGCCAGCAGCTTGGGAGGGGACACTGAAGCTTTCTTT.

Only a few counts were recorded for this clone. V is TRBV18 and J is TRBJ1-2; 9 bases map to TRBD1. After removal of 3 bases from V and 6 bases from J, the junction contained 5 bases not matched to a gene. From germline, CDR1 is KGHSH and CDR2 LQKENI. This CDR3 comprises 14 residues. Written as DNA, the CDR3 is TGTGCCAGCTCACCGATACAGGGGGCGAATGGCTACACCTTC. This codes for CASSPIQGANGYTF.

The rearrangement links TRBV7-9 to TRBJ1-2, with D tentatively TRBD1 (6 bases). Trimming stripped 1 base from V and 5 bases from J, with 8 bases between. This CDR3 comprises 13 residues. Germline values: CDR1 SEHNR, CDR2 FQNEAQ (reference sequence). CDR3: CASSLGRGYGYTF. The CDR3 coding sequence is TGTGCCAGCAGCTTAGGCAGGGGATATGGCTACACCTTC.

V is TRBV5-1 and J is TRBJ1-1; tentative D call: TRBD1 (5 bases). Germline loops: CDR1 SGHRS, CDR2 YFSETQ. Trimming shortened V by 3 bases and J by 1 base, and 19 bases separated the two germline ends. This CDR3 contains 17 residues. CDR3 nucleotide sequence: TGCGCCAGCAGCTCCGGACACATCCTTTCTGCGAACACTGAAGCTTTCTTT. Encoded protein: CASSSGHILSANTEAFF.